The 23 T cell receptor beta chains given below trace back to one sample, sequenced in a study of tumor-infiltrating lymphocytes in primary liver carcinoma. Total RNA amounting to approximately 460 ng was the source from which TCR beta cDNA was made with a constant-region primer. Libraries for TCR beta were built through three nested multiplex PCR rounds, which together made up a slightly modified ARM-PCR procedure. Researchers ran the first two PCR rounds for approximately 10 cycles each with TRBV1-TRBV30 forward primers and a C-beta reverse primer. TCRdb re-derived calls from the multiplex PCR reads in MiXCR, one entry per CDR3 protein. Seen here are more than 70,000 distinct CDR3 sequences, over 60% observed once, and the top ten hold 15% to 20%. Unsorted bulk tissue, roughly 20-32 mg of it, served as the source for co-extraction of RNA and DNA. The sample consisted of liver tumor tissue from sampling region 1. Subset specified: tumor region T1, superior pole. The receptor set was obtained from a man between 40 and 49 years old with primary liver carcinoma and hepatitis B virus infection.

This clonotype was picked up many times. The chain couples TRBV5-6 to TRBJ2-1; 7 nucleotides line up with TRBD2. The CDR3 is made up of 16 amino acids. The germline V gene has CDR1 SGHDT and CDR2 YYEEEE. The V gene end was trimmed by 0 bases and the J gene end by 0 bases; junction bases not matched to a gene: 3. CDR3 loop: CASSLEGGSSYNEQFF. CDR3 in DNA: TGTGCCAGCAGCTTGGAGGGCGGGAGCTCCTACAATGAGCAGTTCTTC.

Turning to this clonotype: This may arise from a read error, as a much more abundant clone is one base away. This chain joins TRBV25-1 and TRBJ2-5, with TRBD2 matching over 8 bases. CDR1 and CDR2 (germline): MGHDK, SYGVNS. V gave up 6 bases and J gave up 5 bases; unmatched junction bases: 8. The CDR3 is 14 amino acids. CDR3 coding DNA: TGTGCCAGCAGCCAACGGGGGGGTGTGGAGACCCAGTACTTC. It yields the protein CASSQRGGVETQYF.

About this clonotype itself: A junction boundary mismatches the germline segment, possibly from a read error. The V call is TRBV29-1, the J call TRBJ2-3, with D tentatively TRBD1 (5 bases). CDR1 and CDR2 (germline): SQVTM, ANQGSEA. CDR3 length equals 12 residues. The CDR3 spells CSVEGVGDTQYF. The CDR3 DNA is TGCAGCGTAGAAGGGGTAGGAGATACACAGTATTTT.

As regards this clonotype: A much larger clone lies a single base off, so this may be a read error. The V gene is TRBV7-9, the J gene TRBJ1-1; D gene unclear. The germline gives CDR1 SEHNR, CDR2 FQNEAQ (reference sequence). The CDR3 is made up of 13 amino acids. Trimming left V 1 base short and J 11 bases short, with 14 bases between. Here the CDR3 reads CASSLVRNSVAFF. CDR3 bases: TGTGCCAGCAGCTTAGTGCGAAATAGCGTGGCTTTCTTT.

Remarks on this clonotype: The germline gene is not matched at one end of the junction; a read error may be the cause. The V and J genes are TRBV29-1 and TRBJ1-1, with D unresolved. The CDR3 runs 13 residues. Germline CDR1 reads SQVTM; CDR2 reads ANQGSEA. The CDR3 nucleotides are TGCAGCATTGATAGGGTGGTAAACACTGAAGCTTTCTTT. Protein sequence: CSIDRVVNTEAFF.

This sequence joins TRBV11-2 and TRBJ2-5, with TRBD1 matching over 7 bases. Germline V gene sequence: CDR1 SGHAT, CDR2 FQNNGV. V gave up 8 bases and J gave up 6 bases; unmatched junction bases: 15. The CDR3 covers 15 residues. CDR3 sequence: CASGSTYRGEQTQYF. CDR3 bases: TGTGCCAGCGGCTCAACCTACAGGGGTGAACAGACCCAGTACTTC.

On this clonotype: A much larger clone lies a single base off, so this may be a read error. The CDR3 DNA sequence: TGTGCCAACAGGCTAGGGGGGACCGGGGAGCTGTTTTTT. Its protein product is CANRLGGTGELFF. The V and J genes are TRBV28 and TRBJ2-2; tentatively, D is TRBD1 or TRBD2 (6 bases each). The V gene lost 10 bases and the J gene lost 5 bases, with 14 bases spanning the gap. CDR3 length equals 13 residues. Germline CDR1 and CDR2: MDHEN and SYDVKM.

To note about this clonotype: A junction boundary mismatches the germline segment, possibly from a read error. This sequence joins TRBV5-4 and TRBJ1-2; no clear D. Germline CDR1 reads SGHNT; CDR2 reads YYREEE (reference sequence). The CDR3 is 13 amino acids. CDR3 in amino acids: CASSVGRHHGYTF. CDR3 DNA: TGTGCCAGCAGCGTGGGCCGCCACCATGGTTACACCTTC.

In its sample, this clonotype was seen once. A read error may account for a junction end that differs from germline. The chain combines TRBV29-1 with TRBJ2-7, with D perhaps matching TRBD2 (5 bases). This CDR3 has 10 amino acids. The germline gives CDR1 SQVTM, CDR2 ANQGSEA. The CDR3 region is CSIERREQYF. The CDR3 DNA sequence: TGCAGCATTGAGCGGCGGGAGCAGTACTTC.

About this clonotype: Being one base from a much bigger clone, this may be a read error. V and J are TRBV7-9 and TRBJ2-7; 8 nucleotides line up with TRBD2. The V gene's germline CDR1 is SEHNR and CDR2 FQNEAQ (reference sequence). The CDR3 is 14 residues long. CDR3 nucleotides: TGTGCCAACAGCCCCCCAGCGGGAGTCTACGAGCAGTACTTC. It is translated as CANSPPAGVYEQYF. The variable domain in full, completed from reference TRBV7-9 and TRBJ2-7, reads DTGVSQNPRHKITKRGQNVTFRCDPISEHNRLYWYRQTLGQGPEFLTYFQNEAQLEKSRLLSDRFSAERPKGSFSTLEIQRTEQGDSAMYLCANSPPAGVYEQYFGPGTRLTVT.

About this clonotype itself: Given a much more abundant clone one base away, this may be a read error. This chain connects TRBV20-1 to TRBJ2-3; 9 positions match TRBD2. CDR1 is DFQATT and CDR2 is SNEGSKA in the germline V gene (reference sequence). With V trimmed by 6 bases and J by 0 bases, 7 bases remained unmatched. This CDR3 has 15 amino acids. CDR3: CSASISGSSTDTQYF. For the CDR3, the DNA is TGCAGTGCAAGCATTAGCGGGAGTAGCACAGATACGCAGTATTTT.

A single count supports this clonotype. The germline gene is not matched at one end of the junction; a read error may be the cause. The chain links TRBV6-1 to TRBJ2-3, with 13 bases lining up with TRBD2. Germline-derived CDR1 and CDR2 are MNHNS and SASEGT. CDR3 size: 15 residues. The CDR3 reads CARSEGLAGADTQYF. The CDR3 nucleotides read TGTGCCAGGAGTGAAGGACTAGCGGGAGCAGATACGCAGTATTTT.

This clonotype has a count of ten or more. The genes are TRBV14 and TRBJ2-3, with no clear D. In germline, CDR1 is SGHDN, CDR2 FVKESK. This CDR3 is built from 13 residues. V lost 1 base to trimming and J lost 4 bases, with 6 bases between them. The CDR3 loop reads CASSQVGPDTQYF. The CDR3 DNA reads TGTGCCAGCAGCCAAGTCGGCCCAGATACGCAGTATTTT.

Comments on this clonotype: The junction departs from germline at one end; a sequencing error may be responsible. The V call is TRBV12-3 or TRBV12-4, the J call TRBJ2-1, with 11 bases fitting TRBD2. This CDR3 is 14 amino acids long. CDR3 loop: CTSGKLAGVNEQFF. The CDR3 nucleotides read TGTACCAGCGGTAAACTAGCGGGGGTCAATGAGCAGTTCTTC.

This clonotype was seen ten or more times. The chain joins TRBV6-5 to TRBJ2-1; D is unclear. Germline V gene lookup returns CDR1 MNHEY and CDR2 SVGAGI. The CDR3 length is 14 residues. The V end was cut by 10 bases, the J end by 8 bases, with 21 bases between. CDR3 nucleotide sequence: TGTGCCACCTCCCGAGACCCCGCAAACGATGAGCAGTTCTTC. This gives the protein CATSRDPANDEQFF.

Of note for this clonotype: With a much larger clone just one base away, this may be a read error. The DNA is omitted, as the CDR3 cannot be located on it reliably, and the CDR3 follows TCRdb's listing. The chain is built from TRBV10-1 and TRBJ2-3; the DNA was not used to check the table's D call, TRBD2. The V gene's germline CDR1 is WNHNN and CDR2 SYGVQD (reference sequence). The CDR3 region is 18 residues in length, termini included. The CDR3 reads CASSESVASGTRGDTHYF.

Remarks on this clonotype: Germline is not matched at one junction end, which may reflect a read error. DNA for the CDR3: TGTACCAGCAGCCAAGAGTGGGTCTCCTACGAGCAGTACTTC. Translated: CTSSQEWVSYEQYF. The chain is built from TRBV4-2 and TRBJ2-7; D remains unclear. CDR1 LGHNA and CDR2 YNFKEQ come from the germline V gene. The length of the CDR3 is 14 residues.

This clonotype was seen ten or more times. V usage is TRBV6-2 or TRBV6-3 and J usage is TRBJ2-3, with 8 bases fitting TRBD2. The germline V gene has CDR1 MNHEY and CDR2 SVGEGT. The CDR3 has 14 residues. V dropped 2 bases and J dropped 4; count of bases not matched to a gene: 2. The CDR3 bases are TGTGCCAGCAGTTACCAGCGGGAGCCAGATACGCAGTATTTT. Protein product: CASSYQREPDTQYF.

About this clonotype: The junction does not match germline at one end; this may be a read error. This chain links TRBV4-1 with TRBJ2-3, with D unresolved. This CDR3 region has 14 residues. CDR1 MGHRA and CDR2 YSYEKL come from the germline V gene. This CDR3 reads CANSRDQLADTQYF. The CDR3 coding sequence is TGCGCCAACAGCCGAGACCAATTGGCAGATACGCAGTATTTT.

V usage is TRBV29-1 and J usage is TRBJ2-5, with D possibly being TRBD2 (6 bases). Germline V gives CDR1 SQVTM, CDR2 ANQGSEA. The ends were cut back, 4 bases at V and 5 bases at J, with 14 bases in the middle. The CDR3 consists of 13 residues. The CDR3 spells CSVVGLNNETQYF. The DNA of the CDR3 is TGCAGCGTTGTGGGACTTAATAATGAGACCCAGTACTTC.

Notes on this clonotype: A much larger clone sits a single nucleotide away, making a read error possible. V gene TRBV6-1 combines with J gene TRBJ2-5; D possibly corresponds to TRBD2 (6 bases). The CDR3 is 11 amino acids. In germline, CDR1 is MNHNS, CDR2 SASEGT. The CDR3 nucleotides are TGTACCAGCAGTGGGGGGGAGACCCAGTACTTC. This gives the protein CTSSGGETQYF.

This chain joins TRBV11-2 and TRBJ2-3, with D hard to call. The CDR3 covers 13 residues. Trimming took off 8 bases at V and 5 bases at J, with 14 bases between the two ends. CDR1 and CDR2 from the germline V gene are SGHAT and FQNNGV. Here the CDR3 reads CASGSLGIDTQYF. The CDR3 DNA is TGTGCCAGCGGGTCCCTTGGGATAGATACGCAGTATTTT.

Details on this clonotype: At one boundary the junction diverges from the germline segment, which might be a read error. The gene calls are TRBV6-5 and TRBJ1-2; 7 nucleotides match TRBD1. Germline values: CDR1 MNHEY, CDR2 SVGAGI. The CDR3 consists of 17 residues. DNA for the CDR3: TGTGCCAGCAGTCTTCGCTATCCAGGGGGTACATTCTATGGCTACATCTTT. Residues: CASSLRYPGGTFYGYIF.